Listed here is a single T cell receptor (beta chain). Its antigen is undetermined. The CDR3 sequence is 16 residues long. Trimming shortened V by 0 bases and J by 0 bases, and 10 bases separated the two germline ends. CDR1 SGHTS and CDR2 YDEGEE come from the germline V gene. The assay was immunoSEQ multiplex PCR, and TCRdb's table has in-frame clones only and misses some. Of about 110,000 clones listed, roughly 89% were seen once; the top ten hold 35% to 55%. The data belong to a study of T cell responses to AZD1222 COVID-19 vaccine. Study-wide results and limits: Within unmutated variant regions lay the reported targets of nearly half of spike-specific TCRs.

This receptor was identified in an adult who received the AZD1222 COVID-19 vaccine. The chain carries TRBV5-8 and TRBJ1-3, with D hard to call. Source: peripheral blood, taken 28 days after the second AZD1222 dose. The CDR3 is CASSLEPAYSGNTIYF. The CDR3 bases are TGTGCCAGCAGCTTGGAACCAGCTTACTCTGGAAACACCATATATTTT.